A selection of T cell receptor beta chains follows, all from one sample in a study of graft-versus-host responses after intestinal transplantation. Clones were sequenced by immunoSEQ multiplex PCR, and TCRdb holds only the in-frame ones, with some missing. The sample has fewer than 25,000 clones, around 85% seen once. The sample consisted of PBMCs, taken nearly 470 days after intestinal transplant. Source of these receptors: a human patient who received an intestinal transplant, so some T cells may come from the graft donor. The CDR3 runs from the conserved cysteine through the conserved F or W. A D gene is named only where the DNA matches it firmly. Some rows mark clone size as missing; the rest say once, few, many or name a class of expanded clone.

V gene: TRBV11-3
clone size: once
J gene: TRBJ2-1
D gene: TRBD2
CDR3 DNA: TGTGCCAGCAGCTTAATAGGACCTAGCGGGGGATACAATGAGCAGTTCTTC
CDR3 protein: CASSLIGPSGGYNEQFF

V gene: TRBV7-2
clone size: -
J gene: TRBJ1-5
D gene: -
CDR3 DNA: TGTGCCAGCACCCCCGGAGGGATCAGCAATCAGCCCCAGCATTTT
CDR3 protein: CASTPGGISNQPQHF

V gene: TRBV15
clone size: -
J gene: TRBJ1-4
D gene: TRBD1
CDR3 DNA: TGTGCCACCAGCATCAGGGGAACCGGGACAGCTGAAAAACTGTTTTTT
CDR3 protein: CATSIRGTGTAEKLFF

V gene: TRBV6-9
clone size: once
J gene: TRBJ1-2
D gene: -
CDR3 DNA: TGTGCCAGCAGCCCCGGGACAAGGGGGGACTATGGCTACACCTTC
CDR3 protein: CASSPGTRGDYGYTF

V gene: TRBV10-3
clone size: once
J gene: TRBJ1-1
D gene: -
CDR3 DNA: TGTGCCACCAAAGACAGGCCAAGTAACACTGAAGCTTTCTTT
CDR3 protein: CATKDRPSNTEAFF

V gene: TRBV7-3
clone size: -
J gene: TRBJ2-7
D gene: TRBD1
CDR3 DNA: TGTGCCAGCAGCCAAGCAGGGGGCCCCACCTACGAGCAGTACTTC
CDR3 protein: CASSQAGGPTYEQYF

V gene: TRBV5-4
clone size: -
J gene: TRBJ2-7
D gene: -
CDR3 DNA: TGTGCCAGCAGCCCGAGTTTGGCGGGACGGTACGAGCAGTACTTC
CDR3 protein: CASSPSLAGRYEQYF

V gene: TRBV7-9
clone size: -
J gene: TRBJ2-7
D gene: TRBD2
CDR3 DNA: TGTGCCAGCAGCCCACTACTAGCGGGAGGACTCGAGCAGTACTTC
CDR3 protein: CASSPLLAGGLEQYF

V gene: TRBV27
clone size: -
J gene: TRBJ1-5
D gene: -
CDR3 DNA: TGTGCCAGCAGTTCGAGAACAGAACGCGATCAGCCCCAGCATTTT
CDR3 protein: CASSSRTERDQPQHF

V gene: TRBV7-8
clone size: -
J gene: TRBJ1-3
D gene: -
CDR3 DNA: TGTGCCAGCAGCTCTTTCTCTGGAAACACCATATATTTT
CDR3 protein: CASSSFSGNTIYF

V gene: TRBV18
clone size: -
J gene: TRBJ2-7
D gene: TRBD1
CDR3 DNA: TGTGCCAGCTCACCCACGCCCGGGACAGGGGTCTACTACGAGCAGTACTTC
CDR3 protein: CASSPTPGTGVYYEQYF

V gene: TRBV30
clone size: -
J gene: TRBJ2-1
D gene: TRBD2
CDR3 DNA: TGTGCCTGGAGTCTAGTAGCGGGAGTTGGGAATGAGCAGTTCTTC
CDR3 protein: CAWSLVAGVGNEQFF

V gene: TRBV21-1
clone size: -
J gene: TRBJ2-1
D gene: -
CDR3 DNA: TGTGCCAGCAGCAAAGGGGGAACAGGGGGCACCTACAATGAGCAGTTCTTC
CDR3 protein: CASSKGGTGGTYNEQFF

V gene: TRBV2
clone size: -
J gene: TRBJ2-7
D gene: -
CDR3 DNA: TGTGCCAGCAGTGAAGCCCGGAGCTCCTACGAGCAGTACTTC
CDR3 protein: CASSEARSSYEQYF

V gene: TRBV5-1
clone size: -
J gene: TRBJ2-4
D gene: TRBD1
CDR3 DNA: TGCGCCAGCAGCTCCCTGGACAGGGAAAACATTCAGTACTTC
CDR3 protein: CASSSLDRENIQYF

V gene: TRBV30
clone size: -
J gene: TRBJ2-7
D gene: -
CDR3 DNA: TGTGCCTGGAGCTCGACCAGGTACGAGCAGTACTTC
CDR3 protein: CAWSSTRYEQYF

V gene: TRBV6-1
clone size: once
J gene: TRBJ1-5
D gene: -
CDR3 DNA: TGTGCCAGCGGACACAATAGCAATCAGCCCCAGCATTTT
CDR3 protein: CASGHNSNQPQHF

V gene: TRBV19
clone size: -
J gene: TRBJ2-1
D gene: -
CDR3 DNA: TGTGCCAGTAAAACAATTAGCTCCTACAATGAGCAGTTCTTC
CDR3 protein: CASKTISSYNEQFF

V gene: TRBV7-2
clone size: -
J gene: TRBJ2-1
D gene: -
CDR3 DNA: TGTGCCAGCAGCCTATGGGACTCCAACAATGAGCAGTTCTTC
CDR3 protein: CASSLWDSNNEQFF

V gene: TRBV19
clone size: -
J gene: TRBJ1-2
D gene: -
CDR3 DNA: TGTGCCAGTAGTAGCCCCGGTTCGGCCCCAGCTAACTATGGCTACACCTTC
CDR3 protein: CASSSPGSAPANYGYTF

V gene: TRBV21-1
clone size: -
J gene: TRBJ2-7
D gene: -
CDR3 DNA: TGTGCCACTCCGGGACAGGGGACCAACGAGCAGTACTTC
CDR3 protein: CATPGQGTNEQYF

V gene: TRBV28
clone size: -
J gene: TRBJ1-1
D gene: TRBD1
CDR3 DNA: TGTGCCAGCAGCTCGGGACAGGGTAGCACTGAAGCTTTCTTT
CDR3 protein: CASSSGQGSTEAFF

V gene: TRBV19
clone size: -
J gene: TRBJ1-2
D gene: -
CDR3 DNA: TGTGCCAGTAGTATAGGGGTCTCCTATGGCTACACCTTC
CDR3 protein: CASSIGVSYGYTF

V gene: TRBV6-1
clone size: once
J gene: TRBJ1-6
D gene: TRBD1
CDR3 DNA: TGTGCCAGCATGAGGACAGGGCAGTACTCACCCCTCCACTTT
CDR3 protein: CASMRTGQYSPLHF

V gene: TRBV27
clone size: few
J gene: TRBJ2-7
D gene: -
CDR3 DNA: TGTGCCAGCAGTTTAGGCTCGGGGAACGAGCAGTACTTC
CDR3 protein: CASSLGSGNEQYF

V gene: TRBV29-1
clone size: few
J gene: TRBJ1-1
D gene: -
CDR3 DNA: TGCAGCGTTGCGGGGGAGTTGACAGTAAAAGCTTTCTTT
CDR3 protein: CSVAGELTVKAFF

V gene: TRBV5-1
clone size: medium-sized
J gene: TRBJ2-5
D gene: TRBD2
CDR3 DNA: TGCGCCAGCGCGGGAGGGGGTCAAGAGACCCAGTACTTC
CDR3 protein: CASAGGGQETQYF

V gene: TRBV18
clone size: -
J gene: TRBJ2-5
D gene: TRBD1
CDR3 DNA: TGTGCCAGCTCACCCGACAGGGGCCATCAAGAGACCCAGTACTTC
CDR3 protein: CASSPDRGHQETQYF

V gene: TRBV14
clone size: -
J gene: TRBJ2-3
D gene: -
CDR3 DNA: TGTGCCAGCAGCCAAGAACCCCGCAGCGAGAGCACAGATACGCAGTATTTT
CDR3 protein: CASSQEPRSESTDTQYF

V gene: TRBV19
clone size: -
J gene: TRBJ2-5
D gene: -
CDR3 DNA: TGTGCCAGTAGTATAGGGGGCTTGGTTCGGGAGACCCAGTACTTC
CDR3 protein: CASSIGGLVRETQYF

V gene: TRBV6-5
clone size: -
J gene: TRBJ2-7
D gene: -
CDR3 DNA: TGTGCCAGCAGTTACCAGGGTTACAGCTCCTACGAGCAGTACTTC
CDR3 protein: CASSYQGYSSYEQYF

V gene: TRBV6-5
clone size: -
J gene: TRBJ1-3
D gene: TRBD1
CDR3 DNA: TGTGCCAGTACCTCGGACAGGGGCTCTGGAAACACCATATATTTT
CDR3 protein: CASTSDRGSGNTIYF

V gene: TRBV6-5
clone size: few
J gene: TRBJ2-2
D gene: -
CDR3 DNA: TGTGCCAGCAGTTACACTACCTTAAACACCGGGGAGCTGTTTTTT
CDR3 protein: CASSYTTLNTGELFF

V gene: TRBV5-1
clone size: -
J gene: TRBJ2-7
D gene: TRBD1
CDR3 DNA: TGCGCCAGCAGCCTATTTCAGACAGGGGTACAGTACGAGCAGTACTTC
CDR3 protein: CASSLFQTGVQYEQYF

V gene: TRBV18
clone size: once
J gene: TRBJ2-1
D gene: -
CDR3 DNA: TGTGCCAGCTCACCGGAGCCCTTAAAGGGACAGTTCTTC
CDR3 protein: CASSPEPLKGQFF

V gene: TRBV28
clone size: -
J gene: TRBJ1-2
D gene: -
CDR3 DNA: TGTGCCACTGTTGGAAGCCTCTCTAACTATGGCTACACCTTC
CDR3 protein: CATVGSLSNYGYTF

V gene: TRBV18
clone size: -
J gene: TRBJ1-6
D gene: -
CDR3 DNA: TGTGCCAGCTCACCGCCCGGTCGGGCGGCACCCCTCCACTTT
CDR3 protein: CASSPPGRAAPLHF

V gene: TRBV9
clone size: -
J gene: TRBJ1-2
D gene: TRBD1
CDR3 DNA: TGTGCCAGCAGCCCCCGGGACAGGGGGCTTCCTGACTATGGCTACACCTTC
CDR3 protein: CASSPRDRGLPDYGYTF

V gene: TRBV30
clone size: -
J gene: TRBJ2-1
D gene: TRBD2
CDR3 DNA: TGTGCCTGGAGTGTTAGCGGGATTGAGCAGTTCTTC
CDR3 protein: CAWSVSGIEQFF

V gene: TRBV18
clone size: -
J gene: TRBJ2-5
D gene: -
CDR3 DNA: TGTGCCAGCTCACCAACGACAGTCCAAGAGACCCAGTACTTC
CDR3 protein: CASSPTTVQETQYF

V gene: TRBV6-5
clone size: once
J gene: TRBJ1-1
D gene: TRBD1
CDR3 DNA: TGTGCCAGCAGTTACGACAGGGGATTTCAGAACACTGAAGCTTTCTTT
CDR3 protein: CASSYDRGFQNTEAFF

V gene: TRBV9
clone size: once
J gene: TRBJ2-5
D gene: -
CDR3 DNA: TGTGCCAGCAGCGTAGCCAGCGGAGGAGAGACCCAGTACTTC
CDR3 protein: CASSVASGGETQYF

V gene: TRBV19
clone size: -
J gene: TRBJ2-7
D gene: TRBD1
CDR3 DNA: TGTGCCAGTAGTGGAACCGGGACAGGGGAAAACGAGCAGTACTTC
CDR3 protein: CASSGTGTGENEQYF

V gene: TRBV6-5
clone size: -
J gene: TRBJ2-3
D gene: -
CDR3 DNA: TGTGCCAGCAGTCTCTCTAGCGTTGATACGCAGTATTTT
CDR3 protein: CASSLSSVDTQYF

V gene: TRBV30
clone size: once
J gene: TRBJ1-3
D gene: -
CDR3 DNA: TGTGCCTGGAGTTGGGGGGGCGCGAGAGGAAACACCATATATTTT
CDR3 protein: CAWSWGGARGNTIYF

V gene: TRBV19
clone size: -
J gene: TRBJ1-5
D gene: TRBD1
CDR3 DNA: TGTGCCAGTACCCGAGTAGGACAGGGGGCAAATCAGCCCCAGCATTTT
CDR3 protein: CASTRVGQGANQPQHF

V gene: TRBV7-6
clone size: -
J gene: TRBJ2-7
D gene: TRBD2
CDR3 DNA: TGTGCCAGCAGCACGGGACTAGGAACCTCCTACGAGCAGTACTTC
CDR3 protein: CASSTGLGTSYEQYF

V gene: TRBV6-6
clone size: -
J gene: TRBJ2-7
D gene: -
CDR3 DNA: TGTGCCAGCAGTTACCCAGCGCTAGATTCCTACGAGCAGTACTTC
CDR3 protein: CASSYPALDSYEQYF

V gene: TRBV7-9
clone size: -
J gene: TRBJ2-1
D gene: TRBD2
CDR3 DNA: TGTGCCAGCAGCTTAGGGGATCGGGGGGTACCGTTCTTC
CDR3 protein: CASSLGDRGVPFF

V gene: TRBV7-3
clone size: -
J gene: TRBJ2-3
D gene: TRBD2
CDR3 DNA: TGTGCCAGCAGCCCGACGGGACTAGCGGGGGTTACGCAGTATTTT
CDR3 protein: CASSPTGLAGVTQYF

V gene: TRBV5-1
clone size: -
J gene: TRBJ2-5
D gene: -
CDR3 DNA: TGCGCCAGCACCTTCGACCAGAACGTAGGGACCCAGTACTTC
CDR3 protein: CASTFDQNVGTQYF

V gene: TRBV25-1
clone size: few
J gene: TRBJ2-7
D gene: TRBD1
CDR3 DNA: TGTGCCAGCAGGGTCAGGGACAGGGGGGCCTACGAGCAGTACTTC
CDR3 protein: CASRVRDRGAYEQYF

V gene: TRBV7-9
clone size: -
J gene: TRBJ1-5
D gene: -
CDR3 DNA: TGTGCCAGCAGCCACGGGACTCACCCCAATCAGCCCCAGCATTTT
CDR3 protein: CASSHGTHPNQPQHF

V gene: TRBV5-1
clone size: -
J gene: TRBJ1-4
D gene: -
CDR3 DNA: TGCGCCAGCAGCTGGGGGTCTCATGAAAAACTGCTTTTT
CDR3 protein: CASSWGSHEKLLF

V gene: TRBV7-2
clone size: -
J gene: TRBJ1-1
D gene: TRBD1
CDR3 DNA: TGTGCCAGCAGCACTGGGACAGCCACTGAAGCTTTCTTT
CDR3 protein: CASSTGTATEAFF

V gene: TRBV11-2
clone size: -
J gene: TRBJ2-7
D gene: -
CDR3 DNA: TGTGCCAGCAGCTTCTCCTACGAGCAGTACTTC
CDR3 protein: CASSFSYEQYF

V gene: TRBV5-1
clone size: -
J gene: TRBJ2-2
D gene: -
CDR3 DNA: TGCGCCAGCAGGTCCGAAATCGGTCCCACCGGGGAGCTGTTTTTT
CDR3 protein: CASRSEIGPTGELFF

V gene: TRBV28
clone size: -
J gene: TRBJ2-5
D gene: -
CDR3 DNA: TGTGCCAGCAGTTTATTCCCCCTCCAAGAGACCCAGTACTTC
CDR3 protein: CASSLFPLQETQYF

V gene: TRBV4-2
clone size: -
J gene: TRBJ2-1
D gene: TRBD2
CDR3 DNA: TGTGCCAGCAGCCAACCGGGACCATCGGGGGGTAATGAGCAGTTCTTC
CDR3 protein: CASSQPGPSGGNEQFF